The TCR beta chain described here comes from a study of molecular identifiers for immune sequencing clone quantification. Overall study findings and caveats: More than 97% of effector molecules, versus under 1% of naive-cell molecules, belonged to clones above 20 RNA copies.

Making the bulk TCR libraries relied on previously described methods and listed TCR primers. TCRdb processed the PCR reads anew with MiXCR; each CDR3 protein has one entry. The table records some 100,000 distinct CDR3 sequences, roughly a third of them present only once. At least ten counts were recorded for this clonotype. Its target is unknown. Sequencing was done on a sample of naive CD8+ T cells from blood, with Jurkat cell RNA spiked in. Regarding subset: FACS-sorted CD8+CD4-CCR7+CD45RA+ naive T cells. The clonotype comes from a human donor in good health. Some libraries in this study had Jurkat cell RNA spiked in.

The CDR3 spells CASSYVAGAGDTQYF. The CDR3, as DNA: TGTGCCAGCAGTTACGTAGCGGGAGCCGGGGATACGCAGTATTTT. The V gene is TRBV6-6, the J gene TRBJ2-3, with 9 positions matching TRBD2. After removal of 2 bases from V and 6 bases from J, the junction contained 6 bases not matched to a gene. This CDR3 contains 15 residues. Germline CDR1 is MNHNY and CDR2 is SVGAGI (reference sequence).